This T cell receptor beta chain comes out of a study of blood T cell repertoires in COVID-19. The wider study: The United States, Italy and Spain provided the acute and convalescent COVID-19 samples. Sample material is recorded as cDNA or gDNA derived from T cells, B-cell-depleted T cells, or PBMCs.

Germline loops: CDR1 SNHLY, CDR2 FYNNEI. V lost 4 bases, J lost 4 bases, and 11 bases lay in between. The CDR3 spans 14 residues. Original methodology: Reference gene primer amplification in the assay estimated nucleated cell counts. Only in-frame clones appear in the TCRdb table, and some are missing; sequencing was by immunoSEQ multiplex PCR. The V and J calls and the clone size are those of that table, but D and trimming were determined from the DNA. The sample lists a few hundred thousand clones, more than 75% seen once, with over 2% in the top ten. The receptor was derived from a woman aged 25 to 39 who had recovered from COVID-19. The sample consisted of peripheral blood. The rearrangement uses TRBV2 and TRBJ1-5, with a possible D match to TRBD1 (6 bases). The CDR3: CASSGGQQNQPQHF. The DNA for the CDR3 is TGTGCCAGCAGTGGAGGACAGCAGAATCAGCCCCAGCATTTT.